One TCR beta chain is described in this entry. Its specificity is unknown. One end of the junction fails to match germline, which may point to a read error. Separation from the roughly 700-subject first cohort characterized the roughly 120-subject validation cohort, to which the donors belonged. Germline loops: CDR1 SGHNT, CDR2 YYREEE (reference sequence). The length of the CDR3 is 15 residues. These data are taken from a study of cytomegalovirus exposure and HLA in healthy donors. Whole-study results and caveats: Researchers catalogued around 150 TCR beta chains as cytomegalovirus-associated.

Only in-frame clones appear in the TCRdb table, and some are missing; sequencing was by immunoSEQ multiplex PCR. Here the sample spans 70,000 or so clones, roughly nine tenths being singletons. Sequencing was carried out using PBMCs. The receptor was isolated from a man younger than 30 in good health and CMV-seronegative. V gene TRBV5-4 combines with J gene TRBJ2-7; 8 bases line up with TRBD1. The CDR3 coding sequence is TGTGCCAGCAGCCCTACAGGGGGACTTAATGACCCCAATCAATTC. Translated: CASSPTGGLNDPNQF.